One sample yielded the 27 T cell receptor beta chains listed below, sequenced in a study of blood T cell repertoires in COVID-19 (dated by TCRdb to the early 2020s). To prepare the library, the immunoSEQ multiplex PCR assay was applied. In TCRdb, the immuneACCESS table is reduced to in-frame sequences with V and J assigned. These tables do not hold every clone; where another copy was compared, an unresolved V gene accounts for under half, and the others remain unexplained. For this sample the table gives under 400,000 clones, of which about 90% were detected only once. The ten largest clones represent roughly a tenth of the sample. Sample: peripheral blood. The receptors shown here come from a woman aged 25 to 39 with COVID-19, enrolled during active disease.

This clone was observed once. The V call is TRBV19, the J call TRBJ2-2; 7 bases line up with TRBD2. The CDR3 has 14 residues. CDR1 is LNHDA and CDR2 is SQIVND in the germline V gene (reference sequence). The trim removed 5 bases at V and 6 bases at J, leaving 6 bases unmatched. CDR3 in amino acids: CASSRTRRAGELFF. The CDR3 DNA reads as TGTGCCAGTAGTCGGACTAGGAGGGCCGGGGAGCTGTTTTTT.

The V and J genes are TRBV6-5 and TRBJ2-1, with D perhaps TRBD2 (6 bases). Germline CDR1 is MNHEY and CDR2 is SVGAGI. Trimming removed 6 bases at V and 5 bases at J, with 14 bases between. The CDR3 length is 14 residues. The DNA for the CDR3 is TGTGCCAGCAGACCCCCGGGACTGAACAATGAGCAGTTCTTC. Translating it yields CASRPPGLNNEQFF.

J is TRBJ1-1 and V is TRBV5-4, with D unclear. Trimming took 4 bases from V and 4 from J, leaving 11 bases between them. Germline CDR1 reads SGHNT; CDR2 reads YYREEE (reference sequence). The CDR3 is 13 residues long. CDR3 loop: CASSLNSFTEAFF. The CDR3 nucleotides read TGTGCCAGCAGCCTCAACAGTTTCACTGAAGCTTTCTTT.

V gene TRBV5-6 combines with J gene TRBJ2-3; D is perhaps TRBD1 (6 bases). Trimming stripped 2 bases from V and 4 bases from J, with 14 bases between. The germline V gene has CDR1 SGHDT and CDR2 YYEEEE. CDR3 size: 15 residues. CDR3 sequence (DNA): TGTGCCAGCAGCTTTGGAACAGGGATATCAGATACGCAGTATTTT. It is translated as CASSFGTGISDTQYF.

This chain uses TRBV2 with TRBJ1-5; D not resolved. The CDR3 contains 14 residues. Germline V gives CDR1 SNHLY, CDR2 FYNNEI. Trimming took 3 bases from V and 3 from J, leaving 9 bases between them. The CDR3: CASSDPGFNQPQHF. DNA of the CDR3: TGTGCCAGCAGTGATCCAGGTTTCAATCAGCCCCAGCATTTT.

The chain joins TRBV5-8 to TRBJ2-3; 9 bases align to TRBD1. CDR1 SGHTS and CDR2 YDEGEE come from the germline V gene. Unmatched junction bases numbered 7, after V lost 4 bases and J lost 4 bases. The CDR3 consists of 15 residues. CDR3 sequence reads: CASSAQGALSDTQYF. The CDR3 DNA sequence: TGTGCCAGCAGCGCACAGGGGGCTTTATCAGATACGCAGTATTTT.

The rearrangement joins TRBV10-2 to TRBJ1-6; D not certain. The CDR3 covers 15 residues. The V gene lost 0 bases and the J gene lost 8 bases, with 11 bases spanning the gap. Germline loops: CDR1 WSHSY, CDR2 SAAADI. Written as DNA, the CDR3 is TGCGCCAGCAGTGAGTCCTGGGCAGATTATTCACCCCTCCACTTT. This codes for CASSESWADYSPLHF.

The chain joins TRBV6-5 to TRBJ2-5; TRBD2 matches 7 bases. V shed 4 bases, J shed 5 bases, and the junction held 4 bases outside the gene matches. This CDR3 region has 13 residues. Germline V gene lookup returns CDR1 MNHEY and CDR2 SVGAGI. The CDR3 is CASSLGGSETQYF. CDR3 in DNA: TGTGCCAGCAGTTTAGGCGGGAGCGAGACCCAGTACTTC.

The V gene is TRBV5-4, the J gene TRBJ1-6; D ambiguous. Germline lookup yields CDR1 SGHNT and CDR2 YYREEE (reference sequence). The CDR3 is 13 amino acids. V lost 4 bases and J 8 bases, leaving 10 bases between the germline ends. CDR3 DNA: TGTGCCAGCAGCCCGGACTCGGATTCACCCCTCCACTTT. It yields the protein CASSPDSDSPLHF.

The chain recombines TRBV9 with TRBJ2-5, with D maybe TRBD2 (6 bases). This CDR3 has 17 residues. Germline V gene lookup returns CDR1 SGDLS and CDR2 YYNGEE. Between the trimmed V and J ends, which lost 0 bases and 1 base, there was a span of 16 bases. This CDR3 is CASSVGTTRPPQETQYF. CDR3 nucleotides: TGTGCCAGCAGCGTAGGGACTACACGACCTCCCCAAGAGACCCAGTACTTC.

This chain links TRBV19 with TRBJ1-5; TRBD1 matches at 9 bases. Trimming took 0 bases from V and 2 from J; bases not matched to a gene: 5. CDR3 length equals 17 residues. Germline loops: CDR1 LNHDA, CDR2 SQIVND (reference sequence). CDR3 in DNA: TGTGCCAGTAGTATAGATCCGGGACAGGGAGGCAATCAGCCCCAGCATTTT. Amino acid sequence: CASSIDPGQGGNQPQHF.

This clone was counted a few times. The chain joins TRBV10-1 to TRBJ2-1; 9 bases are a match to TRBD2. The CDR3 extends over 16 amino acids. Looked up from germline, CDR1 is WNHNN and CDR2 is SYGVQD (reference sequence). V was clipped by 3 bases and J by 7 bases; unmatched bases: 10. The CDR3 sequence is CASSDPTPGLANEQFF. In DNA, the CDR3 is TGCGCCAGCAGTGACCCCACTCCGGGACTAGCAAATGAGCAGTTCTTC.

The chain links TRBV5-4 to TRBJ1-1, with D perhaps TRBD1 (6 bases). Trimming removed 4 bases at V and 0 bases at J, with 16 bases between. CDR1 and CDR2 from the germline V gene are SGHNT and YYREEE (reference sequence). This CDR3 is 16 amino acids long. The CDR3 spells CASSRGQGGVNTEAFF. CDR3 in DNA: TGTGCCAGCAGCCGGGGCCAAGGGGGGGTGAACACTGAAGCTTTCTTT.

The rearrangement links TRBV30 to TRBJ2-7; no clear D gene. This CDR3 has 14 amino acids. Per the germline V gene, CDR1 is GTSNPN and CDR2 is SVGIG (reference sequence). Trimming shortened V by 2 bases and J by 3 bases, and 14 bases separated the two germline ends. CDR3 in DNA: TGTGCCTGGAGTTTTTACCGGGTCGGCTACGAGCAGTACTTC. It is translated as CAWSFYRVGYEQYF. The full variable domain, in which reference TRBV30 and TRBJ2-7 provide the parts outside the CDR3, is SQTIHQWPATLVQPVGSPLSLECTVEGTSNPNLYWYRQAAGRGLQLLFYSVGIGQISSEVPQNLSASRPQDRQFILSSKKLLLSDSGFYLCAWSFYRVGYEQYFGPGTRLTVT.

This clone showed up just once. This sequence joins TRBV12-3 or TRBV12-4 and TRBJ1-2, with D maybe TRBD1 (5 bases). Trimming removed 9 bases from V and 7 bases from J, with 15 bases in between. The CDR3 runs 12 residues. The CDR3 bases are TGTGCCAGTTGTGACAGTTTTTCTGGCTACACCTTC. This gives the protein CASCDSFSGYTF.

The chain uses TRBV19 and TRBJ2-1; 9 bases align to TRBD2. Per the germline V gene, CDR1 is LNHDA and CDR2 is SQIVND (reference sequence). V lost 4 bases and J lost 2; bases outside the gene matches: 3. This CDR3 has 15 amino acids. Written as DNA, the CDR3 is TGTGCCAGTAGTACGAGCGGGGGGACCTACAATGAGCAGTTCTTC. It codes for CASSTSGGTYNEQFF.

V gene TRBV7-9 combines with J gene TRBJ2-4; the D gene is possibly TRBD1 (6 bases). Germline V gene sequence: CDR1 SEHNR, CDR2 FQNEAQ (reference sequence). The CDR3 spans 16 residues. The V end lost 2 bases, the J end lost 2 bases, and 13 bases lay between the germline ends. The CDR3 DNA is TGTGCCAGCAGCTTATTTGGTCGGGACACCAAAAACATTCAGTACTTC. Its protein is CASSLFGRDTKNIQYF.

This chain joins TRBV11-3 and TRBJ2-7; maybe TRBD2 (6 bases). In germline, CDR1 is SGHNT, CDR2 YENEEA. The CDR3 has 14 residues. Between the trimmed V and J ends, which lost 6 bases and 2 bases, there was a span of 14 bases. This CDR3 reads CASSRSGLPYEQYF. CDR3 bases: TGTGCCAGCAGTCGATCGGGACTCCCCTACGAGCAGTACTTC. The full variable domain, in which reference TRBV11-3 and TRBJ2-7 provide the parts outside the CDR3, is EAGVVQSPRYKIIEKKQPVAFWCNPISGHNTLYWYLQNLGQGPELLIRYENEEAVDDSQLPKDRFSAERLKGVDSTLKIQPAELGDSAVYLCASSRSGLPYEQYFGPGTRLTVT.

The chain combines TRBV7-2 with TRBJ2-5, with D maybe TRBD2 (5 bases). CDR1 and CDR2 (germline): SGHTA, FQGNSA. Trimming left V 2 bases short and J 5 bases short, with 12 bases between. This CDR3 is 14 amino acids long. CDR3 in DNA: TGTGCCAGCAGCTTAACGGCGGGCGGGGAGACCCAGTACTTC. Translating it yields CASSLTAGGETQYF.

The chain uses TRBV5-1 and TRBJ2-2; 15 nucleotides agree with TRBD2. With V trimmed by 4 bases and J by 1 base, 8 bases remained unmatched. The CDR3 consists of 19 residues. Germline V CDR1 and CDR2: SGHRS, YFSETQ. In DNA form, the CDR3 reads TGCGCCAGCAGCCAATGGACTAGCGGGAGGGGGATGAACACCGGGGAGCTGTTTTTT. Translated, it gives CASSQWTSGRGMNTGELFF.

The CDR3 DNA reads TGTGCCAGCAGCTTTACGGCGGCAAACTACGAGCAGTACTTC. This gives the protein CASSFTAANYEQYF. V is TRBV7-2 and J is TRBJ2-7, with no clear D. Deletions cut 3 bases from V and 3 bases from J, with 12 bases between. The CDR3 runs to 14 residues. Germline loops: CDR1 SGHTA, CDR2 FQGNSA. The whole variable domain, remainder taken from reference TRBV7-2 and TRBJ2-7, is GAGVSQSPSNKVTEKGKDVELRCDPISGHTALYWYRQSLGQGLEFLIYFQGNSAPDKSGLPSDRFSAERTGGSVSTLTIQRTQQEDSAVYLCASSFTAANYEQYFGPGTRLTVT.

The chain links TRBV9 to TRBJ2-1; no clear D. Trimming stripped 1 base from V and 9 bases from J, with 11 bases between. The CDR3 covers 13 residues. CDR1 and CDR2 from the germline V gene are SGDLS and YYNGEE. CDR3 protein: CASSVNVAGEQFF. The CDR3 bases are TGTGCCAGCAGCGTAAACGTGGCAGGTGAGCAGTTCTTC.

The chain links TRBV5-5 to TRBJ1-2, with TRBD1 as a possible D gene (5 bases). V shed 2 bases and J shed 7 bases, with 15 bases lying between them. Germline CDR1 is SGHKS and CDR2 is YYEKEE (reference sequence). This CDR3 is 14 amino acids long. This CDR3 is CASSFSGVGSGYTF. In DNA, the CDR3 is TGTGCCAGCAGCTTCTCGGGGGTCGGGTCTGGCTACACCTTC.

The chain employs TRBV7-8 and TRBJ1-5; D is unclear. This CDR3 is 15 amino acids long. Germline CDR1 and CDR2: SGHVS and FQNEAQ. Between the trimmed V and J ends, which lost 5 bases and 0 bases, there was a span of 11 bases. The CDR3, as DNA: TGTGCCAGCAGCCCTTGGTTCGGTAGCAATCAGCCCCAGCATTTT. Its translation: CASSPWFGSNQPQHF.

CDR3 in amino acids: CASSAPPGTGYSYEQYF. The CDR3, as DNA: TGTGCCAGCAGTGCTCCTCCTGGGACAGGGTACTCCTACGAGCAGTACTTC. V usage is TRBV28 and J usage is TRBJ2-7; 9 bases line up with TRBD1. This CDR3 region has 17 residues. The V segment lost 5 bases and the J segment 0 bases; nucleotides outside the gene matches: 11. Germline V lookup: CDR1 MDHEN, CDR2 SYDVKM.

This clone has at least ten counts. The CDR3 region is CASSGRGQGQYF. In DNA form, the CDR3 reads TGTGCCAGCAGTGGGAGGGGCCAGGGCCAGTACTTC. The chain is built from TRBV2 and TRBJ2-4, with D perhaps TRBD2 (6 bases). The germline V gene encodes CDR1 SNHLY and CDR2 FYNNEI. The V gene lost 4 bases and the J gene lost 13 bases, with 14 bases spanning the gap. The CDR3 is made up of 12 amino acids.

This sequence joins TRBV2 and TRBJ2-2, with 7 bases matching TRBD2. Per the germline V gene, CDR1 is SNHLY and CDR2 is FYNNEI. The V segment lost 2 bases and the J segment 1 base; nucleotides outside the gene matches: 4. The CDR3 runs to 16 residues. This chain's CDR3 is CASSEMGGLNTGELFF. DNA for the CDR3: TGTGCCAGCAGTGAAATGGGAGGGTTGAACACCGGGGAGCTGTTTTTT.